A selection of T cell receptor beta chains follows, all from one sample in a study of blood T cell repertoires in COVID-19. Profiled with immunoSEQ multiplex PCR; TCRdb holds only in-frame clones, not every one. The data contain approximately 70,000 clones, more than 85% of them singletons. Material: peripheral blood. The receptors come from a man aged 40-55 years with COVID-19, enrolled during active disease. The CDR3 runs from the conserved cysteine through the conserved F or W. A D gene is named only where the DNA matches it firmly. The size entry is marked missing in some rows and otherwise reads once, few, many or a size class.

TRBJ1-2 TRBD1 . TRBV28 TGTGCCAGCAAACCGGGACAGGATGTCTATGGCTACACCTTC CASKPGQDVYGYTF
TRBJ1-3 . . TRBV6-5 TGTGCCAGCAGTCGTAGTAGCTCTGGAAACACCATATATTTT CASSRSSSGNTIYF
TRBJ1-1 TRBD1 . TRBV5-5 TGTGCCAGCAGCTTGGCCGGGACAGGGGACGGCACTGAAGCTTTCTTT CASSLAGTGDGTEAFF
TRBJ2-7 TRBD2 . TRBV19 TGTGCCAGTAGAGCGGGGGCTAGCTCCTACGAGCAGTACTTC CASRAGASSYEQYF
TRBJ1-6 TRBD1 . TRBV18 TGTGCCAGCTCACCAGGACAGGGGAAGATTTCACCCCTCCACTTT CASSPGQGKISPLHF
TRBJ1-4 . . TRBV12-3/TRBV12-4 TGTGCCAGCAGCAGGGAAAAACTGTTTTTT CASSREKLFF
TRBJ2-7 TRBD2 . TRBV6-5 TGTGCCAGCAGCCTACTAGCGGGGGGGCCCTACGAGCAGTACTTC CASSLLAGGPYEQYF
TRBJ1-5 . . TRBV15 TGTGCCACCAGCAGAGAGATCCAGGTGGGGGCTTTGGATCAGCCCCAGCATTTT CATSREIQVGALDQPQHF
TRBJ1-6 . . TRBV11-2 TGTGCCAGCAGCTTAGAGGGGCAGGGATCACCCCTCCACTTT CASSLEGQGSPLHF
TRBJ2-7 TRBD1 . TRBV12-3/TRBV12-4 TGTGCCAGCAGTTGGGACAGGGGGAACGAGCAGTACTTC CASSWDRGNEQYF
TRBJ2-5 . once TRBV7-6 TGTGCCAGCAGCGTTTCGGAGACCCAGTACTTC CASSVSETQYF
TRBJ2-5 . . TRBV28 TGTGCCAGCAGTTTTTCCCGGAAGGGAGAAGAGACCCAGTACTTC CASSFSRKGEETQYF
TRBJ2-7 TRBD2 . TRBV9 TGTGCCAGCAGCGGATCTAGCGGGGGGGCCTACGGCTACGAGCAGTACTTC CASSGSSGGAYGYEQYF
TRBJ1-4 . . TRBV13 TGTGCCAGCAGCTTCCAGGCTAATGAAAAACTGTTTTTT CASSFQANEKLFF
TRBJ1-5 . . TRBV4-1 TGCGCCAGCAGCCAAGATGACAGTCAGCCCCAGCATTTT CASSQDDSQPQHF
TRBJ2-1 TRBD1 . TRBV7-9 TGTGCCAGCGAGGGGGCCAGCTCCTACAATGAGCAGTTCTTC CASEGASSYNEQFF
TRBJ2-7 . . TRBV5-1 TGCGCCAGCAGCTTGGCCTACACTACCTACGAGCAGTACTTC CASSLAYTTYEQYF
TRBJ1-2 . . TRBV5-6 TGTGCCAGCAGCTTGGGACAGAACTATGGCTACACCTTC CASSLGQNYGYTF
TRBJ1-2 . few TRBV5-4 TGTGCCAGCAGCTTGGGTCAGGCTGATGGCTACACCTTC CASSLGQADGYTF
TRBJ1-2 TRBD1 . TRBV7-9 TGTGCCAGCAGCCTAGGACAGGAACTATTCTATGGCTACACCTTC CASSLGQELFYGYTF
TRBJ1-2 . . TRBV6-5 TGTGCCAGCAGCCCGTTTGTCGGGGGGAAAGGCTACACCTTC CASSPFVGGKGYTF
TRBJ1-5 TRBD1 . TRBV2 TGTGCCAGCAGAACGGACAGGGAGGGAGTTCAGCCCCAGCATTTT CASRTDREGVQPQHF
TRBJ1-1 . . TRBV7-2 TGTGCCAGCAGCCATGACAGGAAGAACACTGAAGCTTTCTTT CASSHDRKNTEAFF
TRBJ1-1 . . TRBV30 TGTGCCTGGAGTCTAGGAGGGGTCGCTGAAGCTTTCTTT CAWSLGGVAEAFF
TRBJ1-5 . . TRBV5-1 TGCGCCAGCAGCTTGGGGGCAGGGATGGATCAGCCCCAGCATTTT CASSLGAGMDQPQHF
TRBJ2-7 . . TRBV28 TGTGCCAGCAGTTTATTGGGGGCAGGAGAGCAGTACTTC CASSLLGAGEQYF
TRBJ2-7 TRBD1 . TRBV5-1 TGCGCCAGCGGATCGACAGGGGGGGATTACGAGCAGTACTTC CASGSTGGDYEQYF
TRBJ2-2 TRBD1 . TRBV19 TGTGCCAGTAGTATAGCGGTTTGGCAGGGGGCCACCGGGGAGCTGTTTTTT CASSIAVWQGATGELFF
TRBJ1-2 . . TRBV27 TGTGCCAGCAGGCCCGACTGGGTAACGGTCGGCTACACCTTC CASRPDWVTVGYTF
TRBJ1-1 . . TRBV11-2 TGTGCCAGCAGCCCCTACCGCACTGAAGCTTTCTTT CASSPYRTEAFF
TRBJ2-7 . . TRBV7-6 TGTGCCAGCAGCCAAAAAGGTTTCCAGGGCTTCTCCTACGAGCAGTACTTC CASSQKGFQGFSYEQYF
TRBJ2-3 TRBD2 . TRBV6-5 TGTGCCAGCAGTTCCTTGGCTAGCGGGGGCGGTCATACGCAGTATTTT CASSSLASGGGHTQYF
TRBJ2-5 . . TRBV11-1 TGTGCCAGCAGCTTAGCTACCGGGGAGACCCAGTACTTC CASSLATGETQYF
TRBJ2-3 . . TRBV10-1 TGCGCCAGCAGTGAGGAGACAGATACGCAGTATTTT CASSEETDTQYF
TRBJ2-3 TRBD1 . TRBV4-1 TGCGCCAGCAGTCACAATTCCGGGACAGGAACCACAGATACGCAGTATTTT CASSHNSGTGTTDTQYF
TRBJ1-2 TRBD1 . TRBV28 TGTGCCAGCAGCCCCTCGGGCCGGGACAGCCGCGACTATGGCTACACCTTC CASSPSGRDSRDYGYTF
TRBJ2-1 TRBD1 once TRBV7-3 TGTGCCAGCAGCTCCGGGACAGGGGCATACAATGAGCAGTTCTTC CASSSGTGAYNEQFF
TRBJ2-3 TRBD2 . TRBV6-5 TGTGCCAGCAGAGGAAATAGCGGGGCGCCGTTTACGCAGTATTTT CASRGNSGAPFTQYF
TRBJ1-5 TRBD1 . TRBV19 TGTGCCAGTGGACAGGGCGGTCAGCCCCAGCATTTT CASGQGGQPQHF
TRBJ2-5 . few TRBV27 TGTGCCAGCAGTTTATCGTGGACAACCCAAGAGACCCAGTACTTC CASSLSWTTQETQYF
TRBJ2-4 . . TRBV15 TGTGCCACCAGCAGAGATCAGGCCATTCAGTACTTC CATSRDQAIQYF
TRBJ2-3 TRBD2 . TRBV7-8 TGTGCCAGCAGCTCCTTTTTTAGCGGGGACACAGATACGCAGTATTTT CASSSFFSGDTDTQYF
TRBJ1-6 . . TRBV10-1 TGCGCCAGCAGTGACACCCAGAATTCACCCCTCCACTTT CASSDTQNSPLHF
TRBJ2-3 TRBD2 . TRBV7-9 TGTGCCAGCAGCCCATACGGGGGGGCAAGCACAGATACGCAGTATTTT CASSPYGGASTDTQYF
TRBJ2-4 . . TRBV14 TGTGCCAGCAGCCAAGGAACCACGGGGAACATTCAGTACTTC CASSQGTTGNIQYF
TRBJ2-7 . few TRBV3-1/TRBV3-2 TGTGCCAGCAGCCAGGGGGCCCACGAGCAGTACTTC CASSQGAHEQYF
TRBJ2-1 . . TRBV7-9 TGTGCCAGCAGCCTTGGAGCAGGGGTCTATGAGCAGTTCTTC CASSLGAGVYEQFF
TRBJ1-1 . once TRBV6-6 TGTGCCAGCGGCACCAGGGACACTGAAGCTTTCTTT CASGTRDTEAFF